This passage covers 4 T cell receptor beta chains from one sample sequenced in a study of blood T cell repertoires in COVID-19. Profiled with immunoSEQ multiplex PCR; TCRdb holds only in-frame clones, not every one. Here the sample spans fewer than 250,000 clones, 84% being singletons. Sequenced material: PBMCs or T cells enriched from blood (not recorded which). These receptors all stem from a young woman who had been exposed to COVID-19.

V is TRBV3-1 (or the pseudogene TRBV3-2) and J is TRBJ1-3; 9 bases map to TRBD1. Losses at the gene ends were 0 bases for V and 4 bases for J; bases not matched to a gene: 10. There are 18 residues in the CDR3. CDR1 LGHDT and CDR2 YNNKEL come from the germline V gene (reference sequence). The CDR3 is CASSQEGVGTGNGNTIYF. The CDR3 nucleotides are TGTGCCAGCAGCCAAGAAGGAGTGGGGACAGGGAACGGAAACACCATATATTTT.

The chain uses TRBV5-6 and TRBJ1-4, with D unresolved. Between the trimmed V and J ends, which lost 4 bases and 10 bases, there was a span of 11 bases. Germline CDR1 reads SGHDT; CDR2 reads YYEEEE. The CDR3 is 12 residues long. This CDR3 is CASSLRQGKLFF. The CDR3 DNA is TGTGCCAGCAGCCTAAGACAAGGAAAACTGTTTTTT.

V is TRBV6-5 and J is TRBJ1-6, with a tentative D call TRBD1 (6 bases). The germline V and J ends were trimmed by 2 bases and 10 bases, with 12 bases remaining between them. The CDR3 length is 14 residues. Germline loops: CDR1 MNHEY, CDR2 SVGAGI. DNA of the CDR3: TGTGCCAGCAGTTACGCCAGGGGAGAATCACCCCTCCACTTT. Residues: CASSYARGESPLHF.

This clone has more than one count but fewer than ten. The chain employs TRBV5-8 and TRBJ2-7; D is possibly TRBD2 (5 bases). Germline V CDR1 and CDR2: SGHTS, YDEGEE. Trimming removed 4 bases from V and 0 bases from J, with 17 bases in between. The CDR3 runs to 16 residues. The CDR3 protein is CASSPVPGLSSYEQYF. As DNA, the CDR3 is TGTGCCAGCAGCCCAGTCCCGGGATTGAGCTCCTACGAGCAGTACTTC.